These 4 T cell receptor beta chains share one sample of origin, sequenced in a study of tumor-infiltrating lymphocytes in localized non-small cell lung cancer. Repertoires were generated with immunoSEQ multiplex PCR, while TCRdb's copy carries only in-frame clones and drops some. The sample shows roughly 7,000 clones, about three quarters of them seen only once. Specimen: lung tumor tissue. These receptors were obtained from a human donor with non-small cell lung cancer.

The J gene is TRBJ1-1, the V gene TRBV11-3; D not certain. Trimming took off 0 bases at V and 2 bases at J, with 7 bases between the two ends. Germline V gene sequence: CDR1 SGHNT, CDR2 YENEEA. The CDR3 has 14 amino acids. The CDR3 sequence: CASSLEISNTEAFF. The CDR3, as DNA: TGTGCCAGCAGCTTAGAGATATCAAACACTGAAGCTTTCTTT.

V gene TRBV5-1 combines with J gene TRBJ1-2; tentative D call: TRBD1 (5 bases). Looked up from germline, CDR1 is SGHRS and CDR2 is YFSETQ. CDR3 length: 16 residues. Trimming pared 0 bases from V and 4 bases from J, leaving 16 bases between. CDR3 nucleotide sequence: TGCGCCAGCAGCTTGGACGTCGGGACGACATCCTATGGCTACACCTTC. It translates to CASSLDVGTTSYGYTF.

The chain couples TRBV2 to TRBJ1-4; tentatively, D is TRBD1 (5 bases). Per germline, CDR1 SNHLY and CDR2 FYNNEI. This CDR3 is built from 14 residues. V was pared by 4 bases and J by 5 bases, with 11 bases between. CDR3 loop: CASSAQGRNEKLFF. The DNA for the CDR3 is TGTGCCAGCAGTGCTCAGGGTAGGAATGAAAAACTGTTTTTT.

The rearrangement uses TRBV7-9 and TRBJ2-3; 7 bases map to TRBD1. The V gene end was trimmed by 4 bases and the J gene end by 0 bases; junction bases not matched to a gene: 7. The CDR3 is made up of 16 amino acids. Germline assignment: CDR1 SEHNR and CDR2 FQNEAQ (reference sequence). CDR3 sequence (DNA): TGTGCCAGCAGCTCTTTGGACAGGTCTAGCACAGATACGCAGTATTTT. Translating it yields CASSSLDRSSTDTQYF. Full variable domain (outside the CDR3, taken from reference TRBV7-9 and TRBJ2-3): DTGVSQNPRHKITKRGQNVTFRCDPISEHNRLYWYRQTLGQGPEFLTYFQNEAQLEKSRLLSDRFSAERPKGSFSTLEIQRTEQGDSAMYLCASSSLDRSSTDTQYFGPGTRLTVL.